Reported below is one T cell receptor (beta chain). Its target antigen remains unknown. Base qualities are missing; no much larger clone stands one base away. This record belongs to a study of blood T cell repertoires in COVID-19 (TCRdb year 2020). Study-wide context: Collaborator samples came from the United States, Italy and Spain and covered acute and convalescent phases of COVID-19. The prospective study material was composed of cDNA or gDNA derived from T cells, B-cell-depleted T cells, or PBMCs. Subjects who had been exposed to COVID-19, were actively infected with it, or had recovered from it provided the deeply sampled blood TCRbeta repertoires that made up the dataset. A freely available public database, intended as a resource for researchers studying the immune response to SARS-CoV-2, is where the repertoires were released. The samples were drawn from the first 160 participants of the ongoing ImmuneRACE study and from 1,254 subjects provided by 6 global collaborators. The sample metadata nearly always contained a de-identified subject ID, COVID-19 status, age in years and sex. Where HLA class I and class II types were available, the types were taken from metadata supplied by the sample provider, not from assay-based typing. Overall study results and their limits: How much clinical and demographic metadata was included differed by source and by participant, and the metadata was provided uncurated.

TCRbeta CDR3 regions were amplified from genomic DNA using the immunoSEQ Assay, a bias-controlled multiplex PCR. Regarding the original processing steps: The number of nucleated cells in each sample was estimated from the amplification of reference gene primers within the assay. To quantify the absolute abundance of each unique TCRbeta CDR3 rearrangement, sequence reads were collapsed and filtered. For each sample, productive Simpson clonality was calculated as the square root of Simpson's diversity index across productive rearrangements. TCRdb holds this immuneACCESS table with in-frame rearrangements only. Some clones are missing; in checked studies, unresolved V genes explain under half, and the rest has no known cause. The DNA gave D and trimming, while V, J and clone size come from that table. A total of roughly 200,000 clones appear in this sample, around 82% of them only once. About 5% of the sample lies in the top ten.

Participants in the prospective study were enrolled through a virtual design, were aged roughly 18 to 100 years, and lived in roughly 24 United States geographic areas. In the prospective study, cohorts were assigned on the basis of participant-reported clinical history obtained from a screening survey and a study questionnaire. Each participant in the prospective study had whole blood, serum and a nasopharyngeal or oropharyngeal swab collected by mobile phlebotomists. Prospective study participants could optionally give additional blood draws and questionnaires over an approximately two-month period. Before DNA extraction, blood samples from the prospective study were shipped at room temperature or frozen. The germline V gene supplies CDR1 SGHVS and CDR2 FNYEAQ. Measured from the cysteine to the phenylalanine, the CDR3 is 12 residues long. The only DNA kept is the CDR3, 36 bases in frame from the first base. Ends trimmed: V by 5 bases, J by 8 bases; bases unmatched to a gene: 3.

Source material: PBMCs or T cells enriched from blood (not recorded which). This TCR was sampled from a woman aged 55-69 years with acute COVID-19. Rearrangement joined TRBV7-6 to TRBJ2-3, with 8 bases in between that match TRBD2. The CDR3 protein: CASSPGGGTQYF. Here is the DNA: TGTGCCAGCAGCCCCGGGGGGGGTACGCAGTATTTT.